The clone carrying this TCR beta chain was observed at least ten times. This record comes from a study of T cells in Graves' hyperthyroidism and ophthalmopathy. Unmatched junction bases numbered 6, after V lost 6 bases and J lost 7 bases. Looked up from germline, CDR1 is DFQATT and CDR2 is SNEGSKA (reference sequence). The CDR3 is made up of 13 amino acids. RNA transcripts were the template for amplifying TCR beta CDR3 regions. RT-PCR in the first round (using the HTBI primer set) targeted the TCR CDR3. One entry per CDR3 protein, called by TCRdb with MiXCR from the multiplex PCR reads. This table holds approximately 300,000 distinct CDR3 sequences, around a fifth found once.

Sequences were obtained from blood. This rearrangement joins TRBV20-1 to TRBJ2-1, with 10 bases lining up with TRBD2. This TCR was sampled from a man aged 50-59 years with Graves' ophthalmopathy. CDR3 region: CSAASGSGNEQFF. The CDR3 DNA reads as TGCAGTGCCGCTAGCGGGAGTGGGAATGAGCAGTTCTTC.